The source of this TCR beta chain is a study of graft-versus-host responses after intestinal transplantation. Study conclusions and caveats: High graft-versus-host to host-versus-graft clonal ratios were seen in allografts of patients with graft-donor T cell macrochimerism.

As regards this clone: The target antigen is unknown.

In germline, CDR1 is MRHNA, CDR2 SNTAGT. The V and J ends lost 8 bases and 4 bases respectively, with 15 bases between them. The CDR3 contains 14 residues. Generated by immunoSEQ multiplex PCR, the TCRdb table keeps only in-frame clones and is missing some. The sample has 20,000 to 25,000 clones; around 80% are singletons. The origin of this receptor is a human donor who was the organ donor for an intestinal transplant. V gene TRBV6-4 combines with J gene TRBJ2-1; no clear D gene. The sequencing used unstimulated CD8+ T cells sorted from spleen or lymph node cells, collected before transplant. The CDR3 loop is CASCRAIPYNEQFF. The CDR3 bases are TGTGCCAGCTGTAGGGCCATCCCATACAATGAGCAGTTCTTC.